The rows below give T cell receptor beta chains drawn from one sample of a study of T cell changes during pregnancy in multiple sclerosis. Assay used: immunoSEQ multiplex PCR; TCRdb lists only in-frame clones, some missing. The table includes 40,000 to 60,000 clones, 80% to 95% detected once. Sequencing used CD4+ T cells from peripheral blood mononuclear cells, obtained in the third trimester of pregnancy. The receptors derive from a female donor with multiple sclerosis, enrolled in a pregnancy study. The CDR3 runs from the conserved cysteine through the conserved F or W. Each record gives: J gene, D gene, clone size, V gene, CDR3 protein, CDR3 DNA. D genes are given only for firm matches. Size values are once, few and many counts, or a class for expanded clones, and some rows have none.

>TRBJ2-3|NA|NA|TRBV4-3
CASSPSHGSTDTQYF
TGCGCCAGCAGCCCTAGCCATGGGAGCACAGATACGCAGTATTTT
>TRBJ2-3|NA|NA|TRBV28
CASSYTPGAGDSTDTQYF
TGTGCCAGCAGTTACACCCCAGGGGCGGGAGATAGCACAGATACGCAGTATTTT
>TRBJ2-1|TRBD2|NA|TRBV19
CASSYSGTSGSYNEQFF
TGTGCCAGTAGTTACTCCGGGACTAGCGGGAGCTACAATGAGCAGTTCTTC
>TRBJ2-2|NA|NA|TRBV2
CASSVGTGGRGAGELFF
TGTGCCAGCAGTGTGGGGACAGGCGGGAGAGGAGCCGGGGAGCTGTTTTTT
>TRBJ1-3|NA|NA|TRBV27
CASSVGLTSGNTIYF
TGTGCCAGCAGTGTCGGACTAACCTCTGGAAACACCATATATTTT
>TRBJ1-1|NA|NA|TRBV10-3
CAIRGGENSIMNTEAFF
TGTGCCATCAGAGGAGGGGAAAACAGTATAATGAACACTGAAGCTTTCTTT
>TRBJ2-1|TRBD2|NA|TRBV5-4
CASSQSGSGADEQFF
TGTGCCAGCAGCCAAAGCGGGAGTGGGGCTGATGAGCAGTTCTTC
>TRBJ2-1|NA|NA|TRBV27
CASSLLRLDGNEQFF
TGTGCCAGCAGTTTACTGAGACTAGACGGCAATGAGCAGTTCTTC
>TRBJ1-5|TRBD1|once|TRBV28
CASSSTLGQGNQPQHF
TGTGCCAGCAGTTCCACCCTCGGACAGGGAAATCAGCCCCAGCATTTT
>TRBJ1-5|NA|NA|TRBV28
CASSQYRARNQPQHF
TGTGCCAGCAGTCAGTACAGGGCCCGTAATCAGCCCCAGCATTTT
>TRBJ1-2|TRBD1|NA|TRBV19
CASSIRTGGNGYTF
TGTGCCAGTAGTATCCGGACAGGGGGAAATGGCTACACCTTC
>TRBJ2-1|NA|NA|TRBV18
CASSVGGHTGNEQFF
TGTGCCAGCTCAGTGGGCGGCCACACAGGGAATGAGCAGTTCTTC
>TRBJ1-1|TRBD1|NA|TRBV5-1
CASSLNRGMAEAFF
TGCGCCAGCAGCCTGAACAGGGGTATGGCTGAAGCTTTCTTT
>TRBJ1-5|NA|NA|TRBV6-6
CASYVTGYPNQPQHF
TGTGCCAGCTATGTCACAGGGTACCCCAATCAGCCCCAGCATTTT
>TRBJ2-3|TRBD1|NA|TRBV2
CASSETGTATDTQYF
TGTGCCAGCAGTGAAACCGGGACAGCCACAGATACGCAGTATTTT
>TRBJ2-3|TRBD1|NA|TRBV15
CATSLGQAAQDTQYF
TGTGCCACCAGTTTGGGACAGGCCGCACAAGATACGCAGTATTTT
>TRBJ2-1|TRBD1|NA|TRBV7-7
CASSPGQGLNNEQFF
TGTGCTAGCAGCCCGGGACAGGGATTGAACAATGAGCAGTTCTTC
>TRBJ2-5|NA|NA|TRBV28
CASSLGGTQYF
TGTGCCAGCAGTTTGGGGGGTACCCAGTACTTC
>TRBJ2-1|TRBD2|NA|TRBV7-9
CASSLGGLAGSYNEQFF
TGTGCCAGCAGCTTAGGGGGACTAGCGGGCTCCTACAATGAGCAGTTCTTC
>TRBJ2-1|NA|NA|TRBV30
CAWRGGRNEQFF
TGTGCCTGGAGGGGGGGGCGCAATGAGCAGTTCTTC
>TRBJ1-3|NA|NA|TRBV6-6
CASRPPGVGNTIYF
TGTGCCAGCAGACCGCCGGGGGTTGGAAACACCATATATTTT
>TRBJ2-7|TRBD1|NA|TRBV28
CASSSFTGTGVKGSYEQYF
TGTGCCAGCAGTTCATTTACCGGGACAGGGGTAAAAGGATCCTACGAGCAGTACTTC
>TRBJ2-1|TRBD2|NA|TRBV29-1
CSVTGLAGVGEQFF
TGCAGCGTTACGGGACTAGCGGGAGTTGGGGAGCAGTTCTTC
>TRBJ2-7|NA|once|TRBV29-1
CSVALGTRNYEQYF
TGCAGCGTTGCCCTCGGGACTCGGAACTACGAGCAGTACTTC
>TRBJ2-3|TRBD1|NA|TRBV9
CASSIGTGRTDTQYF
TGTGCCAGCAGCATAGGGACAGGGAGGACAGATACGCAGTATTTT
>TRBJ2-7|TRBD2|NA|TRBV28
CASSLYGRSGLAAGGEYEQYF
TGTGCCAGCAGTTTATATGGTCGTTCCGGACTAGCGGCCGGTGGAGAGTACGAGCAGTACTTC
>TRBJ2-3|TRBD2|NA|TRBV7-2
CASSPGLAGDTQYF
TGTGCCAGCAGCCCGGGACTAGCGGGAGATACGCAGTATTTT
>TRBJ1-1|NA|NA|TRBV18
CASSPSGTEAFF
TGTGCCAGCTCACCCTCGGGCACTGAAGCTTTCTTT
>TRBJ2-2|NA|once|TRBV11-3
CASSASLASGELFF
TGTGCCAGCAGCGCCTCCCTAGCTAGCGGGGAGCTGTTTTTT
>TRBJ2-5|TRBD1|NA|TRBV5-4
CASSGDRVETQYF
TGTGCCAGCAGCGGGGACAGGGTTGAGACCCAGTACTTC
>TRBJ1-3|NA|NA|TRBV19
CASSAFGRGGNTIYF
TGTGCCAGTAGTGCCTTCGGGAGAGGTGGAAACACCATATATTTT
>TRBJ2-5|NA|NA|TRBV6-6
CASSPNQAGETQYF
TGTGCCAGCAGTCCTAATCAAGCGGGAGAGACCCAGTACTTC
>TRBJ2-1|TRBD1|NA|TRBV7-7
CASSLYTGGSYNEQFF
TGTGCTAGCAGCTTATACACAGGGGGTTCTTACAATGAGCAGTTCTTC
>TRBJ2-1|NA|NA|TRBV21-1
CASSRTSGSLREQFF
TGTGCCAGCAGCCGGACTAGCGGGAGCCTTCGGGAGCAGTTCTTC
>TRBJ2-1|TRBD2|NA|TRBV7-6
CASSGLASDNEQFF
TGTGCCAGCAGTGGACTAGCTTCCGACAATGAGCAGTTCTTC
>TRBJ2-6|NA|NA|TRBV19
CASSIDQGISGANVLTF
TGTGCCAGTAGTATAGACCAGGGTATTTCTGGGGCCAACGTCCTGACTTTC
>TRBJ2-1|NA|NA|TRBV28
CASRSELYNEQFF
TGTGCCAGCAGATCCGAACTATACAATGAGCAGTTCTTC
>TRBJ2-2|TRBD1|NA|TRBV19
CASSIGRGPRAGELFF
TGTGCCAGTAGTATCGGCAGGGGGCCTAGGGCCGGGGAGCTGTTTTTT
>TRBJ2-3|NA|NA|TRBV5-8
CASRRDTQYF
TGTGCCAGCAGGAGGGATACGCAGTATTTT
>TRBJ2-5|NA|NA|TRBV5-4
CASLSRRLGVVEETQYF
TGTGCCAGCCTCTCTCGCCGTCTCGGGGTCGTTGAGGAGACCCAGTACTTC
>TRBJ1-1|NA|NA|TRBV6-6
CASSYSPLQGTEAFF
TGTGCCAGCAGTTACTCGCCACTTCAGGGCACTGAAGCTTTCTTT
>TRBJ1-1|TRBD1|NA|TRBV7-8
CASSKTGGGNTEAFF
TGTGCCAGCAGCAAAACAGGGGGTGGGAACACTGAAGCTTTCTTT
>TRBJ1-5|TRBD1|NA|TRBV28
CASSRGQPNQPQHF
TGTGCCAGCAGCCGGGGACAGCCAAATCAGCCCCAGCATTTT
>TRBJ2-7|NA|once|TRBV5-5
CASSLAGGEQYF
TGTGCCAGCAGCTTGGCCGGGGGCGAGCAGTACTTC
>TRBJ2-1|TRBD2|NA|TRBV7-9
CASSLGTSDFDEQFF
TGTGCCAGCAGCTTAGGAACTAGCGATTTCGATGAGCAGTTCTTC
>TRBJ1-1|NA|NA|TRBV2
CASSVRPWGGTEAFF
TGTGCCAGCAGTGTACGCCCATGGGGAGGAACTGAAGCTTTCTTT
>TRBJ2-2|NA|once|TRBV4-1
CASSLRQSSGTGELFF
TGCGCCAGCAGCCTTAGACAGTCCTCGGGCACCGGGGAGCTGTTTTTT